The 10 T cell receptor beta chains below all came from one sample that was sequenced in a study of blood T cell repertoires in COVID-19. Method: immunoSEQ multiplex PCR; TCRdb's copy keeps in-frame clones and lacks some. The data contain more than 85,000 clones, roughly 87% of them singletons. Sequences were obtained from peripheral blood. All receptors come from a woman between 50 and 59 years old with COVID-19, enrolled during active disease.

The chain employs TRBV30 and TRBJ1-1; D may be TRBD1 (6 bases). CDR1 GTSNPN and CDR2 SVGIG come from the germline V gene (reference sequence). Trimming took off 4 bases at V and 7 bases at J, with 10 bases between the two ends. The CDR3 runs 11 residues. The CDR3 region is CAWTLDSEAFF. The CDR3 DNA is TGTGCCTGGACTCTGGACAGTGAAGCTTTCTTT.

This chain links TRBV7-9 with TRBJ2-2; TRBD1 agrees at 7 bases. V dropped 2 bases and J dropped 6; count of bases not matched to a gene: 6. CDR1 is SEHNR, CDR2 FQNEAQ, per germline (reference sequence). The CDR3 has 15 amino acids. The CDR3 protein is CASSLSRQGSGELFF. The CDR3 DNA is TGTGCCAGCAGCTTATCGCGACAGGGCTCCGGGGAGCTGTTTTTT.

The chain carries TRBV27 and TRBJ2-3; 7 bases map to TRBD2. After removal of 6 bases from V and 6 bases from J, the junction contained 15 bases not matched to a gene. CDR1 is MNHEY, CDR2 SMNVEV, per germline (reference sequence). CDR3 length equals 16 residues. CDR3 residues: CASRPSRGTNVDTQYF. Here the CDR3 DNA reads TGTGCCAGCAGGCCCTCGCGGGGGACTAATGTGGATACGCAGTATTTT.

The chain couples TRBV6-5 to TRBJ2-7; 9 bases match TRBD1. The V and J ends lost 5 bases and 5 bases, in that order; junction bases with no gene match: 7. The CDR3 covers 14 residues. Germline V lookup: CDR1 MNHEY, CDR2 SVGAGI. CDR3 in DNA: TGTGCCAGCAGTATACAGGGGGCGATACACGAGCAGTACTTC. Protein sequence: CASSIQGAIHEQYF.

The V gene is TRBV6-5, the J gene TRBJ1-1; possibly TRBD1 for D (5 bases). V was trimmed by 2 bases and J by 1 base, leaving 14 bases between them. The CDR3 contains 16 residues. Per germline, CDR1 MNHEY and CDR2 SVGAGI. The CDR3 loop is CASSYGAGRWNTEAFF. CDR3 nucleotide sequence: TGTGCCAGCAGTTACGGGGCAGGGAGGTGGAACACTGAAGCTTTCTTT.

A single count supports this clone. The gene calls are TRBV29-1 and TRBJ1-1; D possibly corresponds to TRBD1 (5 bases). CDR3 length: 13 amino acids. Germline-derived CDR1 and CDR2 are SQVTM and ANQGSEA. V lost 5 bases and J 1 base, leaving 11 bases between the germline ends. Written as DNA, the CDR3 is TGCAGCGTTTTCGGGGGGGAGAACACTGAAGCTTTCTTT. Encoded protein: CSVFGGENTEAFF.

This chain joins TRBV27 and TRBJ1-1; no definite D call. Trimming stripped 5 bases from V and 1 base from J, with 14 bases between. The germline gives CDR1 MNHEY, CDR2 SMNVEV (reference sequence). The CDR3 consists of 15 residues. DNA of the CDR3: TGTGCCAGCAGTCACGGGAGCTCGGGGAACACTGAAGCTTTCTTT. This gives the protein CASSHGSSGNTEAFF.

V usage is TRBV11-3 and J usage is TRBJ2-3; no definite D call. The germline V gene has CDR1 SGHNT and CDR2 YENEEA. Between the trimmed V and J ends, which lost 3 bases and 3 bases, there was a span of 10 bases. The CDR3 spans 14 residues. CDR3 amino acids: CASSLAPGTDTQYF. The CDR3 DNA follows: TGTGCCAGCAGCTTGGCCCCAGGAACAGATACGCAGTATTTT.

J is TRBJ2-7 and V is TRBV15; 9 bases are shared with TRBD1. V lost 5 bases, J lost 1 base, and 3 bases stayed unmatched. There are 14 residues in the CDR3. Germline lookup yields CDR1 LNHNV and CDR2 YYDKDF (reference sequence). DNA of the CDR3: TGTGCCACCAGCGGGACAGGGAGTTCCTACGAGCAGTACTTC. This sequence encodes CATSGTGSSYEQYF.

V gene TRBV4-1 combines with J gene TRBJ1-6, with D possibly matching TRBD1 (5 bases). Germline loops: CDR1 MGHRA, CDR2 YSYEKL. V lost 1 base to trimming and J lost 8 bases, with 12 bases between them. This CDR3 spans 15 amino acids. Here the CDR3 reads CASSQGQGGDSPLHF. CDR3 nucleotide sequence: TGCGCCAGCAGCCAAGGGCAGGGAGGGGATTCACCCCTCCACTTT.